This TCR beta chain was documented in a study of identifying expanded T cells in peripheral blood. The CDR3 sequence is 14 residues long. V was shortened by 4 bases and J by 3 bases, with 13 bases between the two germline ends. Germline V CDR1 and CDR2: SGHRS, YFSETQ. Turning to this clone: Its matching antigen is unknown.

The data were produced by immunoSEQ multiplex PCR, yet TCRdb's version contains in-frame clones alone and is incomplete. The sample shows 70,000 to 95,000 clones, roughly 90% of them seen only once. Study findings and constraints: About 1.2 clones differed between technical replicates, versus about 15 and 19 over time.

The clonotype originates from a person between 18 and 70 years old in good health. This chain connects TRBV5-1 to TRBJ2-5; D call uncertain. The sequenced sample was blood. Here the CDR3 reads CASSRTSGEETQYF. The CDR3 DNA reads as TGCGCCAGCAGCCGTACCTCTGGGGAAGAGACCCAGTACTTC.